Following are 28 T cell receptor beta chains from one sample sequenced in a study of blood T cell repertoires in COVID-19. Generated by immunoSEQ multiplex PCR, the TCRdb table keeps only in-frame clones and is missing some. The table lists nearly 300,000 clones, about 91% of them singletons. Sequencing was done on a sample of peripheral blood. These TCRs come from a woman younger than 45 who had recovered from COVID-19.

This rearrangement joins TRBV3-1 (or the pseudogene TRBV3-2) to TRBJ1-6; D not resolved. There are 18 residues in the CDR3. Germline V CDR1 and CDR2: LGHDT, YNNKEL (reference sequence). V lost 0 bases and J lost 5, with 17 bases in between. CDR3 sequence reads: CASSQEGPPLAHNSPLHF. DNA of the CDR3: TGTGCCAGCAGCCAAGAGGGCCCCCCCTTGGCCCATAATTCACCCCTCCACTTT.

The genes are TRBV7-9 and TRBJ1-5; weak D call: TRBD1 (5 bases). The CDR3 length is 15 residues. The V end was cut by 5 bases, the J end by 4 bases, with 15 bases between. CDR1 and CDR2 (germline): SEHNR, FQNEAQ (reference sequence). The CDR3 sequence is CASSTADSPNQPQHF. CDR3 bases: TGTGCCAGCAGCACCGCCGACAGTCCAAATCAGCCCCAGCATTTT.

The chain employs TRBV6-2 or TRBV6-3 and TRBJ2-1; 12 nucleotides line up with TRBD2. V trimming: 6 bases; J trimming: 10 bases; junction bases outside the gene matches: 13. The CDR3 extends over 16 amino acids. From germline, CDR1 is MNHEY and CDR2 SVGEGT. CDR3 protein: CASSPTLAGGPIEQFF. The CDR3 DNA sequence: TGTGCCAGCAGCCCCACCCTAGCGGGGGGGCCGATCGAGCAGTTCTTC.

The rearrangement uses TRBV19 and TRBJ1-2; tentatively, D is TRBD1 (5 bases). The CDR3 has 16 residues. Germline CDR1 reads LNHDA; CDR2 reads SQIVND (reference sequence). The V end was cut by 3 bases, the J end by 7 bases, with 21 bases between. The CDR3 DNA reads as TGTGCCAGTAGTATTGAGGTTGGGGGGATTGTCTCTGGCTACACCTTC. It is translated as CASSIEVGGIVSGYTF.

V and J are TRBV9 and TRBJ2-3, with D possibly being TRBD2 (7 bases). Germline V gene data show CDR1 as SGDLS and CDR2 as YYNGEE. The CDR3 extends over 17 amino acids. Trimming took off 4 bases at V and 3 bases at J, with 21 bases between the two ends. CDR3 sequence: CASSPRLGEGGTDTQYF. The CDR3 nucleotides are TGTGCCAGCAGCCCCCGCTTGGGTGAGGGGGGGACAGATACGCAGTATTTT.

CDR3 in DNA: TGCGCCAGCAGCCAAGGGTTAAACAGGGGCGGGAGGACCGGGGAGCTGTTTTTT. Protein: CASSQGLNRGGRTGELFF. The chain uses TRBV4-3 and TRBJ2-2; maybe TRBD2 (8 bases). This CDR3 is built from 18 residues. The V end lost 1 base, the J end lost 5 bases, and 20 bases lay between the germline ends. CDR1 is LGHNA and CDR2 is YSLEER in the germline V gene.

This clone was seen once. The chain couples TRBV4-3 to TRBJ2-5; the D is unclear. With 4 bases removed from V and 5 bases from J, the gap between germline ends came to 11 bases. Germline-derived CDR1 and CDR2 are LGHNA and YSLEER. The CDR3 totals 13 residues. The CDR3 coding sequence is TGCGCCAGCAGCCGGGCCCTATTGGAGACCCAGTACTTC. It is translated as CASSRALLETQYF.

The gene calls are TRBV19 and TRBJ1-1; the match to TRBD1 covers 7 bases. The J segment lost 1 base and the V segment lost 5 bases, leaving 4 bases of the junction unmatched. The length of the CDR3 is 14 residues. Germline values: CDR1 LNHDA, CDR2 SQIVND (reference sequence). CDR3 in amino acids: CASSYRGTNTEAFF. CDR3 in DNA: TGTGCCAGTAGTTACAGGGGCACGAACACTGAAGCTTTCTTT. Full variable domain (rest looked up from reference TRBV19 and TRBJ1-1): DGGITQSPKYLFRKEGQNVTLSCEQNLNHDAMYWYRQDPGQGLRLIYYSQIVNDFQKGDIAEGYSVSREKKESFPLTVTSAQKNPTAFYLCASSYRGTNTEAFFGQGTRLTVV.

By sample share, this clone is medium-sized. The genes are TRBV4-3 and TRBJ2-3; D is possibly TRBD1 (6 bases). With 6 bases removed from V and 8 bases from J, the gap between germline ends came to 21 bases. This CDR3 has 15 residues. Germline CDR1 LGHNA, CDR2 YSLEER. CDR3 amino acids: CASSPTRGFGGTQYF. In nucleotides, the CDR3 is TGCGCCAGCAGTCCCACCAGGGGTTTTGGAGGTACGCAGTATTTT.

This chain uses TRBV13 with TRBJ2-5, with TRBD1 matching over 9 bases. The germline gives CDR1 PRHDT, CDR2 FYEKMQ (reference sequence). Trimming removed 6 bases from V and 4 bases from J; junction bases left unmatched: 3. This CDR3 has 13 residues. The CDR3 loop reads CASRGQGGETQYF. The CDR3 DNA follows: TGTGCCAGCAGGGGACAGGGTGGAGAGACCCAGTACTTC.

This clone was seen many times. The chain combines TRBV2 with TRBJ1-2; D might be TRBD1 (6 bases). The CDR3 spans 13 residues. Trimming pared 4 bases from V and 4 bases from J, leaving 10 bases between. The germline V gene encodes CDR1 SNHLY and CDR2 FYNNEI. The CDR3 here is CASSVDRLYGYTF. As DNA, the CDR3 is TGTGCCAGCAGTGTAGACAGGCTCTATGGCTACACCTTC.

The chain recombines TRBV3-1 (or the pseudogene TRBV3-2) with TRBJ1-2; D remains ambiguous. The CDR3 extends over 13 amino acids. CDR1 is LGHDT, CDR2 YNNKEL, per germline (reference sequence). The ends were cut back, 4 bases at V and 7 bases at J, with 13 bases in the middle. CDR3 coding DNA: TGTGCCAGCAGCCCCTATCCAACTAGTGGCTACACCTTC. Amino acid sequence: CASSPYPTSGYTF.

This clone was seen at least ten times. The chain joins TRBV2 to TRBJ1-5, with a tentative D call TRBD1 (6 bases). Germline CDR1 SNHLY, CDR2 FYNNEI. The CDR3 is 21 residues long. V was clipped by 6 bases and J by 4 bases, with 34 bases between them. CDR3 residues: CASSGGEQRGWFRARNQPQHF. Here the CDR3 DNA reads TGTGCCAGCAGCGGAGGAGAGCAAAGGGGGTGGTTCCGGGCCCGGAATCAGCCCCAGCATTTT.

This chain links TRBV7-2 with TRBJ2-1, with TRBD2 matching 13 bases. V dropped 4 bases and J dropped 7; count of bases not matched to a gene: 1. This CDR3 contains 14 residues. CDR1 and CDR2 from the germline V gene are SGHTA and FQGNSA. CDR3 in amino acids: CASSWTSGGNEQFF. CDR3 bases: TGTGCCAGCAGCTGGACTAGCGGGGGTAATGAGCAGTTCTTC.

The rearrangement uses TRBV2 and TRBJ2-7; TRBD1 matches at 9 bases. Trimming cost V 7 bases and J 1 base; bases outside gene matches: 5. The germline V gene encodes CDR1 SNHLY and CDR2 FYNNEI. The CDR3 consists of 14 residues. CDR3 nucleotide sequence: TGTGCCAGCATGCCGACAGGGGGTTCCTACGAGCAGTACTTC. Amino acid sequence: CASMPTGGSYEQYF. Full variable domain (rest looked up from reference TRBV2 and TRBJ2-7): EPEVTQTPSHQVTQMGQEVILRCVPISNHLYFYWYRQILGQKVEFLVSFYNNEISEKSEIFDDQFSVERPDGSNFTLKIRSTKLEDSAMYFCASMPTGGSYEQYFGPGTRLTVT.

The chain carries TRBV30 and TRBJ2-7, with TRBD1 matching over 9 bases. The V gene end was trimmed by 4 bases and the J gene end by 3 bases; junction bases not matched to a gene: 4. Germline CDR1 is GTSNPN and CDR2 is SVGIG (reference sequence). This CDR3 comprises 13 residues. Here the CDR3 DNA reads TGTGCCTGGAAACAGGGGGCAGGCTACGAGCAGTACTTC. Amino acid sequence: CAWKQGAGYEQYF.

The gene calls are TRBV9 and TRBJ2-4; 9 positions match TRBD1. The CDR3 consists of 15 residues. The trim removed 3 bases at V and 6 bases at J, leaving 7 bases unmatched. Germline CDR1 is SGDLS and CDR2 is YYNGEE. The CDR3 is CASSDQGQGRNIQYF. The CDR3 DNA reads TGTGCCAGCAGCGATCAGGGACAGGGTAGAAACATTCAGTACTTC.

This chain connects TRBV2 to TRBJ1-2; D gene uncertain. V was clipped by 7 bases and J by 4 bases, with 13 bases between them. Germline V gene sequence: CDR1 SNHLY, CDR2 FYNNEI. The CDR3 loop spans 13 amino acids. The CDR3 nucleotides are TGTGCCAGCAAGAATTCAGGAAGCTATGGCTACACCTTC. It translates to CASKNSGSYGYTF.

The chain carries TRBV19 and TRBJ2-2, with D perhaps TRBD2 (6 bases). The V end was cut by 7 bases, the J end by 2 bases, with 17 bases between. The germline V gene has CDR1 LNHDA and CDR2 SQIVND (reference sequence). This CDR3 spans 16 amino acids. The CDR3 DNA sequence: TGTGCCAGTACCCTCATGGGGACTCTAAACACCGGGGAGCTGTTTTTT. Translating it yields CASTLMGTLNTGELFF.

The gene calls are TRBV23-1 and TRBJ2-1; TRBD2 matches 10 bases. Being an ORF, TRBV23-1 has a function that is uncertain. J gave up 10 bases and V 3 bases, and 6 bases lay outside the gene matches. The CDR3 totals 14 residues. Here the CDR3 reads CASSHGTSEVEQFF. The CDR3 nucleotides read TGCGCCAGCAGTCATGGGACTAGCGAGGTGGAGCAGTTCTTC.

Only one count was recorded for this clone. This chain connects TRBV6-5 to TRBJ1-2; 8 nucleotides align to TRBD1. This CDR3 spans 15 amino acids. Per the germline V gene, CDR1 is MNHEY and CDR2 is SVGAGI. The V and J ends lost 2 bases and 5 bases, in that order; junction bases with no gene match: 7. The CDR3 bases are TGTGCCAGCAGTTACAAGGCAGGGGGCAGGTATGGCTACACCTTC. Amino acid sequence: CASSYKAGGRYGYTF.

Concerning this clone: In the same sample, other DNA sequences code for this CDR3. The V call is TRBV5-1, the J call TRBJ2-5; 8 bases map to TRBD2. The CDR3 totals 15 residues. CDR1 and CDR2 from the germline V gene are SGHRS and YFSETQ. The V gene end was trimmed by 0 bases and the J gene end by 5 bases; junction bases not matched to a gene: 6. CDR3 bases: TGCGCCAGCAGCTTGGGCCTAGCGGGCGGCGAGACCCAGTACTTC. Its translation: CASSLGLAGGETQYF.

V and J are TRBV11-3 and TRBJ1-1, with TRBD1 matching over 9 bases. This CDR3 is built from 14 residues. CDR1 SGHNT and CDR2 YENEEA come from the germline V gene. V was clipped by 5 bases and J by 4 bases; unmatched bases: 5. CDR3 amino acids: CASSQQGAGTEAFF. CDR3 bases: TGTGCCAGCAGCCAACAGGGGGCCGGCACTGAAGCTTTCTTT.

The V call is TRBV19, the J call TRBJ1-1; TRBD1 aligns across 8 bases. CDR3 length: 15 amino acids. The ends lost 5 bases at V and 4 bases at J; junction bases unmatched: 9. Germline V gene data show CDR1 as LNHDA and CDR2 as SQIVND (reference sequence). DNA of the CDR3: TGTGCCAGTAGTTTCTCAACAGGGGGTGTCACTGAAGCTTTCTTT. This sequence encodes CASSFSTGGVTEAFF.

The gene calls are TRBV6-5 and TRBJ1-4; no clear D gene. The CDR3 runs 15 residues. Germline-derived CDR1 and CDR2 are MNHEY and SVGAGI. Trimming cost V 0 bases and J 1 base, with 6 bases left between them. CDR3 DNA: TGTGCCAGCAGTTACTCATCCGGAACTAATGAAAAACTGTTTTTT. Amino acid sequence: CASSYSSGTNEKLFF.

This clone came up a few times. V gene TRBV7-8 combines with J gene TRBJ2-5; 8 bases are a match to TRBD2. The CDR3 is 17 residues long. Germline V gene data show CDR1 as SGHVS and CDR2 as FQNEAQ. Unmatched junction bases numbered 7, after V lost 0 bases and J lost 1 base. The CDR3 bases are TGTGCCAGCAGCTTAGCGGGGGGGACTAGTCCCCAAGAGACCCAGTACTTC. Translated: CASSLAGGTSPQETQYF.

The rearrangement joins TRBV5-1 to TRBJ2-1; a weak D match, TRBD1 (6 bases). The germline V gene has CDR1 SGHRS and CDR2 YFSETQ. The CDR3 length is 15 residues. Trimming removed 5 bases from V and 4 bases from J, with 16 bases in between. CDR3 region: CASSLGDTNYNEQFF. The CDR3 bases are TGCGCCAGCAGTCTAGGGGACACCAATTACAATGAGCAGTTCTTC.

On this clone: The same CDR3 can be traced to other DNA sequences in this sample. The V gene is TRBV28, the J gene TRBJ1-2; a possible D gene is TRBD1 (5 bases). Germline V gene lookup returns CDR1 MDHEN and CDR2 SYDVKM. The CDR3 is made up of 14 amino acids. With 5 bases removed from V and 4 bases from J, the gap between germline ends came to 14 bases. The CDR3 nucleotides read TGTGCCAGCAGTCCTCCCCAGGGAACCTATGGCTACACCTTC. Its protein product is CASSPPQGTYGYTF.